The rows below give T cell receptor beta chains drawn from one sample of a study of blood T cell repertoires in COVID-19. TCRdb's table, derived via immunoSEQ multiplex PCR, lists solely in-frame clones and lacks some. The sample comprises about 180,000 clones, roughly nine tenths of which are singletons, and 1.5% to 2% rests with the top ten. The sample comprised peripheral blood. The receptors stem from a man in his late teens or twenties who had recovered from COVID-19. CDR3s include the opening cysteine and the closing phenylalanine or tryptophan. Each record gives: J gene, D gene, V gene, clone size, CDR3 protein, CDR3 DNA. A D gene is named only where the DNA matches it firmly. Not every row has a clone size; where given, it reads once, few, many or a size class.

>TRBJ1-2|TRBD1|TRBV18|.
CASSKSQGDYGYTF
TGTGCCAGCTCAAAATCTCAGGGGGACTATGGCTACACCTTC
>TRBJ2-1|TRBD2|TRBV27|.
CASSLRGSSYNEQFF
TGTGCCAGCAGTTTACGCGGGAGCTCCTACAATGAGCAGTTCTTC
>TRBJ1-2|.|TRBV27|once
CASSSTGSYGYTF
TGTGCCAGCAGTTCCACAGGGTCCTATGGCTACACCTTC
>TRBJ1-2|TRBD1|TRBV9|once
CASSVWGQGVDGYTF
TGTGCCAGCAGCGTATGGGGACAGGGTGTGGATGGCTACACCTTC
>TRBJ2-1|TRBD2|TRBV9|.
CASSVAAAGPPNEQFF
TGTGCCAGCAGCGTAGCGGCAGCGGGGCCACCTAATGAGCAGTTCTTC
>TRBJ2-7|TRBD1|TRBV9|.
CASSVGQGAYEQYF
TGTGCCAGCAGCGTAGGGCAGGGGGCCTACGAGCAGTACTTC
>TRBJ2-7|TRBD2|TRBV4-3|.
CASSQLAGASYEQYF
TGCGCCAGCAGCCAATTAGCGGGGGCCTCCTACGAGCAGTACTTC
>TRBJ1-1|.|TRBV6-2/TRBV6-3|.
CASSLSTEAFF
TGTGCCAGCAGTCTTAGCACTGAAGCTTTCTTT
>TRBJ1-4|.|TRBV30|.
CARSSSVPNEKLFF
TGTGCCCGGAGTTCGTCAGTCCCTAATGAAAAACTGTTTTTT
>TRBJ2-2|.|TRBV11-2|.
CASSLRGSGTGELFF
TGTGCCAGCAGCTTAAGGGGGAGTGGCACCGGGGAGCTGTTTTTT
>TRBJ1-6|.|TRBV30|.
CAWSVLSSYNSPLHF
TGTGCCTGGAGTGTACTAAGCTCCTATAATTCACCCCTCCACTTT
>TRBJ2-2|.|TRBV6-6|.
CASSYAGPSNTGELFF
TGTGCCAGCAGTTACGCGGGACCTTCGAACACCGGGGAGCTGTTTTTT
>TRBJ1-1|TRBD1|TRBV5-1|.
CASSSGQKFTEAFF
TGCGCCAGCAGCTCGGGACAGAAGTTCACTGAAGCTTTCTTT
>TRBJ1-4|.|TRBV10-3|.
CAISEDSATNEKLFF
TGTGCCATCAGTGAAGACTCCGCAACTAATGAAAAACTGTTTTTT
>TRBJ2-1|TRBD2|TRBV7-9|.
CASSSSTSGSHGEQFF
TGTGCCAGCAGCTCCTCGACTAGCGGGAGTCATGGTGAGCAGTTCTTC
>TRBJ2-7|TRBD1|TRBV19|.
CASSPGQGLSYEQYF
TGTGCCAGTTCCCCGGGACAGGGACTCTCCTACGAGCAGTACTTC
>TRBJ1-2|TRBD1|TRBV7-9|.
CASSLVSGVGQGYGYTF
TGTGCCAGCAGCTTAGTCTCTGGGGTAGGACAGGGCTACGGCTACACCTTC
>TRBJ2-2|.|TRBV6-6|.
CASHPGGITGELFF
TGTGCCAGCCACCCAGGGGGGATCACCGGGGAGCTGTTTTTT
>TRBJ2-7|.|TRBV4-3|.
CASSQAQGSNEQYF
TGCGCCAGCAGCCAAGCGCAGGGCTCCAACGAGCAGTACTTC
>TRBJ1-2|TRBD1|TRBV7-2|.
CASSRDRGSYGYTF
TGTGCCAGCAGCCGCGACAGGGGGTCGTACGGCTACACCTTC
>TRBJ2-3|TRBD2|TRBV4-2|.
CASSEAGGSHTDTQYF
TGTGCCAGCAGCGAGGCGGGAGGCTCGCACACAGATACGCAGTATTTT